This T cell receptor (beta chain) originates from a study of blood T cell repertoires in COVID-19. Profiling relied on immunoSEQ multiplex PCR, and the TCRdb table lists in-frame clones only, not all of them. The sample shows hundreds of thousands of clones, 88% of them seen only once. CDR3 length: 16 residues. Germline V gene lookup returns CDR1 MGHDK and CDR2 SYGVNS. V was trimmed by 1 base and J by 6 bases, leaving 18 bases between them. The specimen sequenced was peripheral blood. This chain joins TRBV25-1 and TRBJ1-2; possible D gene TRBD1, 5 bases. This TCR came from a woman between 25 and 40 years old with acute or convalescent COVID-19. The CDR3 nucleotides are TGTGCCAGCAGTGAATTTCGTTGGGGGGTCGACCATGGCTACACCTTC. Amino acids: CASSEFRWGVDHGYTF.